This T cell receptor beta chain appears in the sequencing data of a study of blood T cell repertoires in COVID-19. Across the whole study: PBMCs, B-cell-depleted T cells, or T cells provided the cDNA or gDNA that made up the material.

This clone was observed a handful of times. Deletions cut 0 bases from V and 15 bases from J, with 15 bases between. The CDR3 is 13 amino acids. Germline lookup yields CDR1 SGHTA and CDR2 FQGNSA. Only in-frame clones appear in the TCRdb table, and some are missing; sequencing was by immunoSEQ multiplex PCR. The data hold about 210,000 clones, with roughly 85% observed a single time. The TCR originated in a man in his forties or fifties who had recovered from COVID-19. The sequencing input was PBMCs or T cells enriched from blood (not recorded which). The chain employs TRBV7-2 and TRBJ1-5; no clear D. The CDR3 loop is CASSLASHSKWHF. As DNA, the CDR3 is TGTGCCAGCAGCTTAGCATCGCACAGCAAGTGGCATTTT.